This T cell receptor (beta chain) was captured in a study of cytomegalovirus exposure and HLA in healthy donors (dated by TCRdb to between 2016 and 2019). Looking at the study overall: An earlier analysis of some 500 of the donors reported more than 250 Gb of sequence data and about 100 million unique TCR beta sequences from roughly 200 million T cells. An early release covering more than 500 HLA-typed donors comprised approximately 290 gigabases of sequencing data and around 80 million unique TCR sequences. Of the roughly 400 genotyped donors, 65% to 90% fell in the genetic ancestry cluster associated with self-reported Caucasian donors. The study aimed to test whether signatures of past pathogen exposure could be identified by cataloging public T cell receptors. The study used immunosequencing to profile the T cell repertoires of several hundred subjects and linked those repertoires to cytomegalovirus serostatus. A separate validation cohort of about 110 different subjects was used in addition to the approximately 700-subject first cohort. The study combined high-throughput TCR immunosequencing, statistical association of individual TCRs with disease status, and machine learning to predict cytomegalovirus infection status. A later analysis re-analyzed previously published TCR beta repertoires from approximately 670 donors and added high-resolution HLA genotyping to study TCR occurrence patterns. Rather than using new phenotypic data, the later analysis identified candidate immune exposures from TCR beta sequences and from how often those sequences occurred across donors. An earlier analysis of several hundred of the donors applied high-throughput TCR beta sequencing to assess whether each TCR beta V gene segment acted as functional or pseudogenic. Alongside the repertoire data, information on donor age, sex, ethnicity and CMV serostatus was compiled. Genome-wide SNP genotypes for about 60% of the roughly 670 donors were used in a later genetic analysis, which treated that subset as a discovery cohort. All discovery cohort repertoires had been generated on a single sequencing platform. HLA typing covered class I and class II loci at four-digit resolution. Typing coverage differed by locus: A, B, C, DRB1 and DQB1 were typed in about 620-640 donors, DQA1 in about 510, DPA1 in 600 to 610, and DPB1 in 400 to 480. About five DR-DQ haplotypes were handled as single units for association and clustering because linkage in the cohort was strong. Among several hundred genotyped donors of the cohort, an average of approximately 220,000 unique TCR beta nucleotide sequences was sequenced per donor, of which about 18% were non-productive. The full study reports these points: In a later genetic analysis, fewer N-insertions in productive TCRs were reported among donors in an Asian-associated ancestry cluster than the roughly 700-donor mean. Because counts were too low, around 17 rarely observed V segments, including chromosome 9 orphons, were left out of the earlier analysis of a few hundred of the donors. Because HLA typing was unavailable for some donors at each locus, only the typed subset was used in association tests. The study gave a list of about 170 TCR beta chains associated with cytomegalovirus. The authors suggested that the approach could potentially be extended to other disease states and immunological phenotypes. Some IMGT-functional V segments, including TRBV6-2 and TRBV6-3, could not be distinguished by the 87-base-pair reads and were therefore excluded. In an earlier analysis of approximately 590 of the donors, most TCR beta V segments appeared in productive rearrangements about 87% or about 30% of the time, broadly matching IMGT annotations. Most TCR sequences were seen in very few donors, while some public TCRs were found in many individuals. Most CMV-associated TCR beta chains appeared to be HLA-restricted in a later analysis, and the HLA associations seemed to be driven largely by CMV exposure. A later analysis found that TCR association rates varied across HLA loci, with DRB1 alleles showing the most associated TCRs and HLA-C alleles the fewest. In a later analysis, several top co-occurrence clusters were reported to appear linked to parvovirus B19, influenza, CMV and Epstein-Barr virus. A group of highly shared sequence variants was considered likely to be a technical artifact of the sequencing pipeline. V-gene and J-gene trimming of TCR beta chains was associated with a missense DCLRE1C variant in a later genetic analysis, and the association was replicated in an independent cohort. Roughly uniform sequencing depth across donors was assumed in presence/absence analyses, although this assumption may not hold. The only immune exposure information available for the cohort was CMV serostatus. In both the original and validation cohorts, the classifier was reported to diagnose cytomegalovirus status with high specificity and sensitivity. In this cohort, only TCR beta chains were sequenced, and detectable features were limited by the absence of alpha or paired-chain data. At a false discovery rate of 0.05, a later analysis linked around 17,000 TCR beta sequences to specific HLA alleles. Strong co-occurrence of HLA alleles, especially DR and DQ, made assigning TCR associations to individual alleles difficult. In a later analysis, HLA-associated TCR beta chains were found to be more clonally expanded and to have lower generation probabilities than equally common non-associated chains. A further reported finding was that TCR beta sequences accurately predicted the HLA-A and HLA-B alleles for most subjects in the first cohort. Three of the identified cytomegalovirus-associated TCR beta chains were confirmed in vitro to be specific for cytomegalovirus antigens. Correlated functional status among segregating V segments might be attributable to linkage disequilibrium, but an unknown experimental factor could not be ruled out.

V and J lose 1 base and 4 bases, and a span of 14 bases separates them. CDR1 is given as SEHNR and CDR2 as FQNEAQ, both from the germline V gene (reference sequence). Including cysteine and phenylalanine, the CDR3 has 16 amino acids. The sequence is cut down to CDR3 DNA, 48 bases in frame from base 1. Concerning this clone: Its antigen is currently not known. No qualities accompany the bases; no much larger clone lies one base away.

The cohort consisted of some 670 healthy bone marrow donors. All cohort members were sampled while nominally healthy, although unrecorded immune exposures were likely present. The donor tested CMV seropositive, placing the donor among the 310 or so seropositive members of the cohort. A peripheral blood sample was provided by each donor, and peripheral blood mononuclear cells were used for TCR beta sequencing. Genomic DNA was extracted from the blood cell samples with the Qiagen DNeasy Blood Extraction Kit. The library came from the immunoSEQ multiplex PCR assay. The multiplex PCR relied on a mix of 60 forward primers for TCR Vbeta segments and 13 reverse primers for TCR Jbeta segments. The CDR3 region of rearranged TCR beta genes was amplified from genomic DNA with a multiplex PCR assay. On the Illumina HiSeq System, the amplified TCR beta libraries were sequenced as 87-base-pair reads. In the original analysis: A later analysis counted about 76 million unique TCR beta chains across the 666 repertoires, and around 9.9 million of these chains were shared by at least two donors. Raw reads were error-corrected and collapsed into unique sequences by a nearest-neighbor algorithm in which closely related sequences were merged to remove PCR and sequencing errors. CDR3 sequences were aligned to IMGT reference sequences to assign V, D and J gene segments. For a sequence to be retained, a match of at least six nucleotides was required to both a V gene segment and a J gene segment. A rearrangement was called productive if the CDR3 had no stop codons and remained in frame with V and J, and every other rearrangement was called non-productive. CDR3 was defined according to IMGT convention as the region running from the second conserved V-encoded cysteine to the conserved J-encoded phenylalanine. The earlier analysis of about 530 of the donors excluded any sequence lacking an unambiguous match to a single V gene segment. An earlier analysis of 587 of the donors called V segments functional above 56.7% productive rearrangements and segregating when the between-donor standard deviation exceeded 5%. A statistical classification framework was developed to diagnose cytomegalovirus status using the catalog of TCR beta chain sequences. V and J gene assignment, in a later analysis, came from comparing TCR nucleotide sequences with IMGT/GENE-DB human TR gene sequences. Using the TCRdist pipeline, a later analysis assigned CDR3 sequences along with most-parsimonious VDJ recombination scenarios. In a later analysis, every TCR beta chain was defined by the combination of its CDR3 amino acid sequence and its V-gene family, and reads without a unique V-gene family were dropped. As a way to deal with suspected cross-contamination and a sequencing artifact, a later analysis dropped nearly 600 nucleotide sequences that were highly shared and had low generation probability. In a later analysis, a clonal expansion index for each public chain was calculated from normalized within-repertoire ranks of inferred template counts. In a later analysis, generation probabilities were computed using a VDJ recombination model fitted to out-of-frame rearrangements, and the results were checked against IGoR. A later analysis scored TCR-TCR, TCR-HLA and TCR-CMV co-occurrence with hypergeometric tests, applying a repertoire-size bias correction to TCR pairs. False discovery rates were estimated in a later analysis by permuting HLA or CMV assignments 20 times. A later analysis grouped co-occurring TCRs with DBSCAN, adding TCRdist sequence similarity when clustering within HLA-allele-positive subsets. For co-occurrence clustering, repertoires with fewer than 30,000 or more than 120,000 public chains were excluded, along with several repertoires with anomalous nucleotide sharing. Entries here come from immuneACCESS through TCRdb and include only in-frame sequences with V and J called. Some clones fail to appear in such tables; in the studies checked, an unresolved V gene covers under half of the shortfall, and the cause of the remainder is unknown. V and J calls and clone size are copied from that table; D and trimming were computed from the DNA. For this sample the table gives about 120,000 clones, of which under 12% were detected only once. The top ten clones comprise roughly 4.6% of the sample.

The TCR originated in a woman aged 18-30 years in good health and CMV-seropositive. Recombination joined TRBV7-9 with TRBJ1-5, and possibly TRBD1, on 6 matching bases. The sample comprised PBMCs. The DNA sequence is as follows: TGTGCCAGCAGCTTAGGTGGGACATCCAGAAATCAGCCCCAGCATTTT. It codes for CASSLGGTSRNQPQHF.